These 19 T cell receptor beta chains were all obtained from the same sample, sequenced in a study of early T cells in non-severe SARS-CoV-2 infection. TCRdb passed the 5' RACE reads through MiXCR, listing each CDR3 protein once. The sample yields about 67,000 distinct CDR3 sequences, approximately 10% seen once. Sequencing input: whole blood. These receptors came from an adult who was a healthcare worker with PCR-confirmed SARS-CoV-2 infection or an uninfected control (not recorded which).

This clonotype occurred many times. The chain joins TRBV7-9 to TRBJ2-2; 8 bases are a match to TRBD2. The CDR3 covers 15 residues. After removal of 1 base from V and 4 bases from J, the junction contained 2 bases not matched to a gene. Germline lookup yields CDR1 SEHNR and CDR2 FQNEAQ (reference sequence). The CDR3 region is CASSLELAVTGELFF. In nucleotides, the CDR3 is TGTGCCAGCAGCTTAGAACTAGCGGTCACCGGGGAGCTGTTTTTT.

This clonotype has at least ten counts. The chain links TRBV2 to TRBJ2-5; the match to TRBD1 covers 9 bases. V lost 4 bases, J lost 6 bases, and 12 bases stayed unmatched. This CDR3 comprises 16 residues. CDR1 SNHLY and CDR2 FYNNEI come from the germline V gene. The CDR3 is CASSGGSTGGAKTQYF. Written as DNA, the CDR3 is TGTGCCAGCAGTGGGGGAAGTACAGGGGGCGCGAAGACCCAGTACTTC.

The table lists this clonotype with many counts. The chain couples TRBV14 to TRBJ1-6, with D maybe TRBD1 (6 bases). Germline V gives CDR1 SGHDN, CDR2 FVKESK. V dropped 2 bases and J dropped 9 bases, with 14 bases sitting between them. This CDR3 has 15 residues. CDR3: CASSQTDRGSSPLHF. The DNA of the CDR3 is TGTGCCAGCAGCCAAACGGACAGAGGGAGTTCACCCCTCCACTTT.

In nucleotides, the CDR3 is TGTGCCAGCAGCTCCCGGACAGGGGGCATGGAGACCCAGTACTTC. Translating gives CASSSRTGGMETQYF. V usage is TRBV7-3 and J usage is TRBJ2-5, with TRBD1 matching over 11 bases. The germline gives CDR1 SGHTA, CDR2 FQGTGA. J was trimmed by 5 bases and V by 4 bases; bases with no gene match: 6. CDR3 length equals 15 residues.

The chain couples TRBV14 to TRBJ2-3; D not resolved. Germline-derived CDR1 and CDR2 are SGHDN and FVKESK. The germline V and J ends were trimmed by 0 bases and 10 bases, with 11 bases remaining between them. The CDR3 runs to 13 residues. The chain's CDR3 is CASSQDWPPPQYF. The CDR3 region has the DNA TGTGCCAGCAGCCAAGACTGGCCACCCCCGCAGTATTTT.

The chain joins TRBV12-3 or TRBV12-4 to TRBJ2-2; D remains ambiguous. Trimming removed 2 bases from V and 2 bases from J, with 9 bases in between. This CDR3 spans 15 amino acids. CDR3 residues: CASSLNPPNTGELFF. CDR3 coding DNA: TGTGCCAGCAGTTTAAACCCTCCAAACACCGGGGAGCTGTTTTTT.

This clonotype was observed at least ten times. The V and J genes are TRBV10-1 and TRBJ2-7, with TRBD2 as a possible D gene (6 bases). The CDR3 sequence is 15 residues long. Trimming shortened V by 5 bases and J by 3 bases, and 17 bases separated the two germline ends. Germline CDR1 and CDR2: WNHNN and SYGVQD (reference sequence). The CDR3 coding sequence is TGCGCCAGCAGTTCGGCGGGACTTACGGACTACGAGCAGTACTTC. Protein sequence: CASSSAGLTDYEQYF.

Only a few counts were recorded for this clonotype. The V gene is TRBV5-1, the J gene TRBJ2-1, with TRBD2 identical over 12 bases. The CDR3 is 19 residues long. Germline values: CDR1 SGHRS, CDR2 YFSETQ. V was clipped by 4 bases and J by 1 base; unmatched bases: 12. CDR3 residues: CASSGNLAGGWQSYNEQFF. CDR3 nucleotides: TGCGCCAGCAGCGGAAACCTAGCGGGAGGGTGGCAATCCTACAATGAGCAGTTCTTC.

This clonotype was counted at least ten times. The chain joins TRBV29-1 to TRBJ2-7; D might be TRBD1 or TRBD2, each matching 5 bases. V lost 7 bases and J lost 2, with 18 bases in between. The CDR3 is made up of 14 amino acids. Germline CDR1 is SQVTM and CDR2 is ANQGSEA. The CDR3, as DNA: TGCAGCGCTATCCCCGAGGGGCGAACCTACGAGCAGTACTTC. It codes for CSAIPEGRTYEQYF.

This clonotype occurred a few times. The V gene is TRBV25-1, the J gene TRBJ1-4; D is unresolved. The ends were cut back, 2 bases at V and 8 bases at J, with 9 bases in the middle. Germline CDR1 is MGHDK and CDR2 is SYGVNS. The CDR3 is made up of 13 amino acids. CDR3 amino acids: CASSEEVAEKLFF. CDR3 coding DNA: TGTGCCAGCAGTGAAGAAGTTGCAGAAAAACTGTTTTTT. Together with reference TRBV25-1 and TRBJ1-4, the CDR3 gives the full variable domain: EADIYQTPRYLVIGTGKKITLECSQTMGHDKMYWYQQDPGMELHLIHYSYGVNSTEKGDLSSESTVSRIRTEHFPLTLESARPSHTSQYLCASSEEVAEKLFFGSGTQLSVL.

This clonotype was counted a few times. The rearrangement uses TRBV29-1 and TRBJ2-7; 10 nucleotides agree with TRBD2. Per the germline V gene, CDR1 is SQVTM and CDR2 is ANQGSEA. V shed 6 bases, J shed 4 bases, and the junction held 9 bases outside the gene matches. The CDR3 extends over 14 amino acids. In DNA, the CDR3 is TGCAGCGTGGGAGGGGTAGCGGGAGGATACGAGCAGTACTTC. It codes for CSVGGVAGGYEQYF.

This clonotype has a count of ten or more. This chain links TRBV9 with TRBJ2-7; TRBD2 agrees at 14 bases. Germline CDR1 reads SGDLS; CDR2 reads YYNGEE. The CDR3 has 18 residues. The J segment lost 6 bases and the V segment lost 2 bases, leaving 13 bases of the junction unmatched. CDR3: CASSVGLAGGQPMFEQYF. In DNA, the CDR3 is TGTGCCAGCAGCGTCGGACTAGCGGGGGGCCAGCCTATGTTCGAGCAGTACTTC.

The J gene is TRBJ2-3, the V gene TRBV18; 12 positions agree with TRBD2. The V segment lost 4 bases and the J segment 2 bases; nucleotides outside the gene matches: 7. The CDR3 runs to 17 residues. CDR1 and CDR2 from the germline V gene are KGHSH and LQKENI. The CDR3 reads CASSLPGTSGYTDTQYF. In nucleotides, the CDR3 is TGTGCCAGCTCACTCCCGGGGACTAGCGGGTACACAGATACGCAGTATTTT.

This clonotype occurred a few times. The chain has TRBV7-9 and TRBJ1-1; 7 bases align to TRBD1. The V gene end was trimmed by 5 bases and the J gene end by 2 bases; junction bases not matched to a gene: 8. The CDR3 has 15 amino acids. Germline V gene lookup returns CDR1 SEHNR and CDR2 FQNEAQ (reference sequence). CDR3 in amino acids: CASSARQGSNTEAFF. As DNA, the CDR3 is TGTGCCAGCAGCGCCCGACAGGGTTCAAACACTGAAGCTTTCTTT.

This clonotype appeared a few times. The chain joins TRBV12-3 or TRBV12-4 to TRBJ2-5, with 10 bases that match TRBD2. The CDR3 is 15 residues long. The ends lost 5 bases at V and 5 bases at J; junction bases unmatched: 8. CDR3 bases: TGTGCCAGCAGTCCAAGCGGGGGGGCCTGGGAGACCCAGTACTTC. Translating it yields CASSPSGGAWETQYF.

This clonotype was seen a few times. The chain uses TRBV11-2 and TRBJ2-2, with 9 bases matching TRBD1. The J segment lost 1 base and the V segment lost 6 bases, leaving 9 bases of the junction unmatched. The CDR3 extends over 17 amino acids. Per germline, CDR1 SGHAT and CDR2 FQNNGV. CDR3 nucleotides: TGTGCCAGCAGTGTAGCAGGGACAGGGAGGAACACCGGGGAGCTGTTTTTT. Translated: CASSVAGTGRNTGELFF.

This clonotype occurred a few times. J is TRBJ2-5 and V is TRBV19; no clear D. Germline V gene data show CDR1 as LNHDA and CDR2 as SQIVND (reference sequence). V was cut by 0 bases and J by 1 base, with 0 bases left in between. This CDR3 spans 12 amino acids. This CDR3 reads CASSIDQETQYF. The CDR3 DNA follows: TGTGCCAGTAGTATAGACCAAGAGACCCAGTACTTC.

This clonotype was seen repeatedly, ten times or more. V gene TRBV7-8 combines with J gene TRBJ2-1; 7 bases match TRBD1. The germline CDR1 and CDR2 sequences are SGHVS and FQNEAQ. The CDR3 is made up of 14 amino acids. V lost 5 bases and J lost 3; bases outside the gene matches: 4. This chain's CDR3 is CASSTGVDYNEQFF. In DNA, the CDR3 is TGTGCCAGCAGCACAGGGGTGGACTACAATGAGCAGTTCTTC. Variable domain in full (rest from reference TRBV7-8 and TRBJ2-1): GAGVSQSPRYKVAKRGQDVALRCDPISGHVSLFWYQQALGQGPEFLTYFQNEAQLDKSGLPSDRFFAERPEGSVSTLKIQRTQQEDSAVYLCASSTGVDYNEQFFGPGTRLTVL.

The V call is TRBV24-1, the J call TRBJ2-3, with D unresolved. This CDR3 has 15 residues. Germline V lookup: CDR1 KGHDR, CDR2 SFDVKD. Trimming left V 5 bases short and J 3 bases short, with 14 bases between. The CDR3 loop is CATSGGLGPTDTQYF. In DNA form, the CDR3 reads TGTGCCACCAGTGGGGGTTTAGGCCCTACAGATACGCAGTATTTT.